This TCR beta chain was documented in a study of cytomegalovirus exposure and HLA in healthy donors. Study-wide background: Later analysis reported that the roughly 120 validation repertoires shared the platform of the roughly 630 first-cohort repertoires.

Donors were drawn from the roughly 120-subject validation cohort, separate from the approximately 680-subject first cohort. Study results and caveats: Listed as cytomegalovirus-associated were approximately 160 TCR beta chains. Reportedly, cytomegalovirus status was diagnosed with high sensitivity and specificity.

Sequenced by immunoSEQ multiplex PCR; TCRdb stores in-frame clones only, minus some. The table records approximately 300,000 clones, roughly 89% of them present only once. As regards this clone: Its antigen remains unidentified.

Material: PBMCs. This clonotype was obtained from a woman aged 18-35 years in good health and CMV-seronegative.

The CDR3 bases are TGTGCCAGCAGTTACACGGGAGCGCATATCACCGGGGAGCTGTTTTTT. It codes for CASSYTGAHITGELFF. The chain uses TRBV6-5 and TRBJ2-2, with D maybe TRBD2 (6 bases). Between the trimmed V and J ends, which lost 2 bases and 4 bases, there was a span of 14 bases. Germline V gene lookup returns CDR1 MNHEY and CDR2 SVGAGI. The CDR3 has 16 amino acids.